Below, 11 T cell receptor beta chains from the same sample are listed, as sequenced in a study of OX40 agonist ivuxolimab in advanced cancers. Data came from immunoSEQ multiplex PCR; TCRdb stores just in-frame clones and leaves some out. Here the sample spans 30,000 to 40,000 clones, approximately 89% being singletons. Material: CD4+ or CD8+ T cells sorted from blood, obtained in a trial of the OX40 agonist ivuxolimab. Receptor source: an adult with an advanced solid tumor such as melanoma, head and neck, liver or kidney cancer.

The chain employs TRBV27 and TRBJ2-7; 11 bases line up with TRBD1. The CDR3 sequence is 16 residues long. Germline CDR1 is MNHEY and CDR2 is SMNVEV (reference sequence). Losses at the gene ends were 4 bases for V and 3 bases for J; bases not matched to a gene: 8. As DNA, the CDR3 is TGTGCCAGCAGTTCTTACGGACAGGGGGCCTACTACGAGCAGTACTTC. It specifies CASSSYGQGAYYEQYF.

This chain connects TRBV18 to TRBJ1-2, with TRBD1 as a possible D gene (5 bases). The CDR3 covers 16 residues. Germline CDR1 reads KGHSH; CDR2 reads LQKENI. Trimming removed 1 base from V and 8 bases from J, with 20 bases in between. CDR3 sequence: CASSPRYNEQGYGYTF. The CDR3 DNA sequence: TGTGCCAGCTCACCACGATATAACGAGCAGGGATACGGCTACACCTTC.

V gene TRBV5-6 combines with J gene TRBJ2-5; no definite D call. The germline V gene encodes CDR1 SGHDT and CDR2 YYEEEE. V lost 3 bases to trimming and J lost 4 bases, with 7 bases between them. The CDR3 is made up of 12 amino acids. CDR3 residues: CASSSRPETQYF. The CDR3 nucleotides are TGTGCCAGCAGCTCCCGTCCAGAGACCCAGTACTTC.

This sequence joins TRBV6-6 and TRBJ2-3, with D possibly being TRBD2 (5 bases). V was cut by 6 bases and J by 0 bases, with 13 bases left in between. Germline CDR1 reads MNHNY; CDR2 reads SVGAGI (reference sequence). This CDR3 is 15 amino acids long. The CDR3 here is CASRLSATSTDTQYF. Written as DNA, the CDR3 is TGTGCCAGCAGACTTAGCGCTACTAGCACAGATACGCAGTATTTT.

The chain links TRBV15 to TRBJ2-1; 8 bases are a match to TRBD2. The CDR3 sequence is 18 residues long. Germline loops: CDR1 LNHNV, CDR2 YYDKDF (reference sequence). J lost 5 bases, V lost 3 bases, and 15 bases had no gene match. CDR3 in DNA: TGTGCCACCAGCAGGGCCGGGACTAGGAGGGGGGGTAACAATGAGCAGTTCTTC. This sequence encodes CATSRAGTRRGGNNEQFF.

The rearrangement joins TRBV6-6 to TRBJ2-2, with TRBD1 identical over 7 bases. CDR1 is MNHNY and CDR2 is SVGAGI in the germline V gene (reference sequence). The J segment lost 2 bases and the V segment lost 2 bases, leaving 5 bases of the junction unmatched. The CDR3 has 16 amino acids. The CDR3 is CASSYPTGINTGELFF. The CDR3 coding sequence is TGTGCCAGCAGTTACCCGACAGGGATTAACACCGGGGAGCTGTTTTTT.

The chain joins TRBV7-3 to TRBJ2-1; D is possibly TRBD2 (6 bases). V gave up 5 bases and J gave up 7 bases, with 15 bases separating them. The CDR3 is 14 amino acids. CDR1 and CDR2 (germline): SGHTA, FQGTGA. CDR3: CASSTRETWNEQFF. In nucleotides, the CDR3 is TGTGCCAGCAGCACACGGGAGACTTGGAATGAGCAGTTCTTC.

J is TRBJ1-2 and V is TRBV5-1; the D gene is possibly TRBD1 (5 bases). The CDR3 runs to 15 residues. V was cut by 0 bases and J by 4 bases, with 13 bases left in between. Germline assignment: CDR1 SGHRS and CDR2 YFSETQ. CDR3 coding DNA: TGCGCCAGCAGCTTGGAGCCGGGGACCGGCTATGGCTACACCTTC. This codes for CASSLEPGTGYGYTF.

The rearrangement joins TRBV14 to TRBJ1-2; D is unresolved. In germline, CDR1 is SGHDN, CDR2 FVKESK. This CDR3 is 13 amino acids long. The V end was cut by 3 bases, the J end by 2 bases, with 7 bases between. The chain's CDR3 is CASSQVQNYGYTF. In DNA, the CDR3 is TGTGCCAGCAGCCAGGTACAGAACTATGGCTACACCTTC.

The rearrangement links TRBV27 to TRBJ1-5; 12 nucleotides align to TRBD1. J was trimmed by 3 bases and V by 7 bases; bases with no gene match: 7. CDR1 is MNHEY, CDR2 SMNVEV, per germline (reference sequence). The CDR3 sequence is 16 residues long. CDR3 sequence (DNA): TGTGCCAGCATTCCCAGGGACAGGGGGCCCAATCAGCCCCAGCATTTT. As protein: CASIPRDRGPNQPQHF.

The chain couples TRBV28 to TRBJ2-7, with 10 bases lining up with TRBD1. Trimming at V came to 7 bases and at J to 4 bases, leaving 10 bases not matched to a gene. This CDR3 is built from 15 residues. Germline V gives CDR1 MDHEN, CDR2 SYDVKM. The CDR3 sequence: CASTFSGTGAYEQYF. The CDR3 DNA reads TGTGCCAGCACCTTCTCCGGGACAGGGGCTTACGAGCAGTACTTC. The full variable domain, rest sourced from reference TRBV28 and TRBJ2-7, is DVKVTQSSRYLVKRTGEKVFLECVQDMDHENMFWYRQDPGLGLRLIYFSYDVKMKEKGDIPEGYSVSREKKERFSLILESASTNQTSMYLCASTFSGTGAYEQYFGPGTRLTVT.